This TCR beta chain is drawn from a study of T cells in Graves' hyperthyroidism and ophthalmopathy. This clonotype was seen at least ten times. From RNA transcripts, TCR beta CDR3 regions were amplified. In the first-round RT-PCR of the TCR CDR3, the HTBI primer set was used. One entry per CDR3 protein results from TCRdb running MiXCR on the multiplex PCR reads. Of about 590,000 distinct CDR3 sequences listed, about a sixth are singletons. Pregnant or lactating patients were excluded, as were those with uncontrolled infection or other autoimmune disease. Germline V gene lookup returns CDR1 SGHTA and CDR2 FQGTGA. This CDR3 comprises 13 residues. The V end was cut by 1 base, the J end by 11 bases, with 12 bases between.

The TCR sequence derives from a woman aged 25 to 39 with Graves' hyperthyroidism. Sequencing was performed on blood. The chain combines TRBV7-3 with TRBJ2-1; D gene ambiguous. The CDR3 loop is CASSLNRAHQQFF. The CDR3 DNA is TGTGCCAGCAGCTTAAATCGGGCCCACCAGCAGTTCTTC.